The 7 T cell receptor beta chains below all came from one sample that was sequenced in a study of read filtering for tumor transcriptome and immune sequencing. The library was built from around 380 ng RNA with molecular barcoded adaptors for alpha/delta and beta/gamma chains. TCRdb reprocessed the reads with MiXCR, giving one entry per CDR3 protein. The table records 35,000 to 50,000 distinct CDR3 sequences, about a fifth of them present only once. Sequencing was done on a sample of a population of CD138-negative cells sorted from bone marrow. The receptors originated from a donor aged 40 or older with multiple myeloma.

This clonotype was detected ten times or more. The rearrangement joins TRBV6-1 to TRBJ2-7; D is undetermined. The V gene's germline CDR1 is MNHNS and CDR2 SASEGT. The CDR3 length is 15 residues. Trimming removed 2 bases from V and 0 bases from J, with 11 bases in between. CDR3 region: CASSETFGDSYEQYF. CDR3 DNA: TGTGCCAGCAGTGAAACTTTCGGAGACTCCTACGAGCAGTACTTC.

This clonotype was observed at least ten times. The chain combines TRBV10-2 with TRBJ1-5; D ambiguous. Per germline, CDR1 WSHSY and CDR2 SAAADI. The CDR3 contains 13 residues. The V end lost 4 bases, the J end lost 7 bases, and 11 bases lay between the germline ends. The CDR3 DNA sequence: TGCGCCAGCAGTGGAGGGTTGGGACAGCCCCAGCATTTT. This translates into CASSGGLGQPQHF.

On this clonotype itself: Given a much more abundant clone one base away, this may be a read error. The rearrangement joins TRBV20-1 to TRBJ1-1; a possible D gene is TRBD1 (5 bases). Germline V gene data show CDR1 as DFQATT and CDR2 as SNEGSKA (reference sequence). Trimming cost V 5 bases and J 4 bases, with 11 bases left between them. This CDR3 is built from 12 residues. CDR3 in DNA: TGCAGTGCTTATCCGGGGGGCACTGAAGCTTTCTTT. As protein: CSAYPGGTEAFF.

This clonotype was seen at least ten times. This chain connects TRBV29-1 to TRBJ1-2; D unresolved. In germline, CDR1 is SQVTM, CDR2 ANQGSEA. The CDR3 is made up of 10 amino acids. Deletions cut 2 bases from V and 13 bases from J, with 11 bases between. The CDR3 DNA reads TGCAGCGTTGAACCCGAGACCTCCACCTTC. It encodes CSVEPETSTF. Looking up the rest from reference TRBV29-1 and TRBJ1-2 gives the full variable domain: SAVISQKPSRDICQRGTSLTIQCQVDSQVTMMFWYRQQPGQSLTLIATANQGSEATYESGFVIDKFPISRPNLTFSTLTVSNMSPEDSSIYLCSVEPETSTFGSGTRLTVV.

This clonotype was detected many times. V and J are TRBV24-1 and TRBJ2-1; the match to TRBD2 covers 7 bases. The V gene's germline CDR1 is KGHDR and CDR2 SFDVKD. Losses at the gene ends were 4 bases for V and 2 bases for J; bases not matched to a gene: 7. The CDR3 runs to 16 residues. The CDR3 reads CATSDALAATYNEQFF. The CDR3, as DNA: TGTGCCACCAGTGACGCTCTAGCGGCGACCTACAATGAGCAGTTCTTC.

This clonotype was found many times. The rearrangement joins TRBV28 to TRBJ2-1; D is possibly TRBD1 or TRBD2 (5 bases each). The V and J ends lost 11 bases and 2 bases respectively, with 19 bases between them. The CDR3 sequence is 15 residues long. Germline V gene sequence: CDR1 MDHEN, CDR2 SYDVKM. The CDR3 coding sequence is TGTGCCGGGGCCAACGGGGCAACCCCCTACAATGAGCAGTTCTTC. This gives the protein CAGANGATPYNEQFF.

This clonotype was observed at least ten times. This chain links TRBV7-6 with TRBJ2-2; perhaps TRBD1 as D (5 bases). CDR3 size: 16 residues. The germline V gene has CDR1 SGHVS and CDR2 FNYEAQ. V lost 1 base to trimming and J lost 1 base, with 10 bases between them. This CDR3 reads CASSLGQGQNTGELFF. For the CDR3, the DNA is TGTGCCAGCAGCTTAGGGCAGGGCCAGAACACCGGGGAGCTGTTTTTT. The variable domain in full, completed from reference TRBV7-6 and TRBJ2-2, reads GAGVSQSPRYKVTKRGQDVALRCDPISGHVSLYWYRQALGQGPEFLTYFNYEAQQDKSGLPNDRFSAERPEGSISTLTIQRTEQRDSAMYRCASSLGQGQNTGELFFGEGSRLTVL.